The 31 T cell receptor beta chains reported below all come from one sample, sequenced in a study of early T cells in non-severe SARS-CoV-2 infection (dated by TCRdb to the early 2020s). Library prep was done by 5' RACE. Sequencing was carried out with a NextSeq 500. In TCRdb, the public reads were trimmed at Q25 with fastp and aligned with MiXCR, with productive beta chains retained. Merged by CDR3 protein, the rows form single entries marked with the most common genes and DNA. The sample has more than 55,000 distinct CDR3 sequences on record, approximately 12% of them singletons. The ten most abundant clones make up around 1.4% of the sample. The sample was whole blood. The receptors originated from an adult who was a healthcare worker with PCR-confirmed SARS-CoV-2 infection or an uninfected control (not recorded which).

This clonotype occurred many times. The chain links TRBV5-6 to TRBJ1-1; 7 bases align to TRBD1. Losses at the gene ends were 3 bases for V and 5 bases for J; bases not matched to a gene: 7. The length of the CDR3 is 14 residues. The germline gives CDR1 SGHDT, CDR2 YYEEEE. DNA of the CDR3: TGTGCCAGCAGCTGGAGGGGGCTGGGGACTGAAGCTTTCTTT. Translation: CASSWRGLGTEAFF.

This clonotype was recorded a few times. CDR3 bases: TGTGCCAGTGGTCGGGGGCAGCCCCAGCATTTT. It codes for CASGRGQPQHF. The V call is TRBV9, the J call TRBJ1-5; maybe TRBD1 (5 bases). Trimming took off 8 bases at V and 7 bases at J, with 10 bases between the two ends. The germline V gene has CDR1 SGDLS and CDR2 YYNGEE. The CDR3 has 11 residues. Combining the CDR3 with reference TRBV9 and TRBJ1-5 gives the whole variable domain DSGVTQTPKHLITATGQRVTLRCSPRSGDLSVYWYQQSLDQGLQFLIQYYNGEERAKGNILERFSAQQFPDLHSELNLSSLELGDSALYFCASGRGQPQHFGDGTRLSIL.

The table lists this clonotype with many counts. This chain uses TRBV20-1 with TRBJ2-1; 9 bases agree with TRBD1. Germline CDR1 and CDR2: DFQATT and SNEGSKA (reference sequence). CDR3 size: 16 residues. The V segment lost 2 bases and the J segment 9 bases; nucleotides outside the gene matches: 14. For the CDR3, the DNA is TGCAGTGCTAGACCATTGGGGGTGACAGGGGGTGGTGAGCAGTTCTTC. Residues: CSARPLGVTGGGEQFF.

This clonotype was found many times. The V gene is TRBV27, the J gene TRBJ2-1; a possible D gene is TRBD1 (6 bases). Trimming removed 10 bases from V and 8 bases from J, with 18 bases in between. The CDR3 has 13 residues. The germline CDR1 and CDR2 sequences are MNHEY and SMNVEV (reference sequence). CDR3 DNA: TGTGCCACCGCACAGGGCAGGGGCCATGAGCAGTTCTTC. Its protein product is CATAQGRGHEQFF.

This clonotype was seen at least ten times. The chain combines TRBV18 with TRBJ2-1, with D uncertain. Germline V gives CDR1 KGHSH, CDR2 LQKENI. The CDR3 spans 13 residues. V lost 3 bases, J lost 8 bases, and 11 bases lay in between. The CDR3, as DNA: TGTGCCAGCTCACCCGGCTTAGGCGATGAGCAGTTCTTC. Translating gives CASSPGLGDEQFF.

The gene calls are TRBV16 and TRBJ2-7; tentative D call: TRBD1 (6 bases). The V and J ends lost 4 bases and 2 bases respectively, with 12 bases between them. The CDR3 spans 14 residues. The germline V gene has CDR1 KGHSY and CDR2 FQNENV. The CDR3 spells CASSPFDRTYEQYF. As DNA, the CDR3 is TGTGCCAGCAGCCCGTTCGACAGGACCTACGAGCAGTACTTC.

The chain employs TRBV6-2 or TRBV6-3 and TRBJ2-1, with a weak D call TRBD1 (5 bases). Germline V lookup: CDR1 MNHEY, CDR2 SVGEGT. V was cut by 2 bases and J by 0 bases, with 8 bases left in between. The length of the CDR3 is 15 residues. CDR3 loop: CASSYDSSSYNEQFF. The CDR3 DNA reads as TGTGCCAGCAGTTACGACAGTAGCTCCTACAATGAGCAGTTCTTC.

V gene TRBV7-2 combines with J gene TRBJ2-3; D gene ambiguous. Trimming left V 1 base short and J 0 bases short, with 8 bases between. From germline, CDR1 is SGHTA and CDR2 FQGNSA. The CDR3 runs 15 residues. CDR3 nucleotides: TGTGCCAGCAGCTTAGGCGGAACTAGCACAGATACGCAGTATTTT. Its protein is CASSLGGTSTDTQYF.

The DNA of the CDR3 is TGCAGTGCTAGAGGGCGGGTATCCTACAATGAGCAGTTCTTC. Protein sequence: CSARGRVSYNEQFF. The genes are TRBV20-1 and TRBJ2-1; TRBD2 might be the D (5 bases). V shed 1 base and J shed 1 base, with 8 bases lying between them. CDR1 is DFQATT, CDR2 SNEGSKA, per germline (reference sequence). The length of the CDR3 is 14 residues.

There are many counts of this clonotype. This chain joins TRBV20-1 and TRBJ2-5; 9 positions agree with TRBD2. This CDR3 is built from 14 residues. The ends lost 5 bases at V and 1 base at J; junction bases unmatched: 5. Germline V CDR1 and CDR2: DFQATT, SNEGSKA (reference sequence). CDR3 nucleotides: TGCAGTGCTCGTAGCGGGGGTTTCCAAGAGACCCAGTACTTC. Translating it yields CSARSGGFQETQYF.

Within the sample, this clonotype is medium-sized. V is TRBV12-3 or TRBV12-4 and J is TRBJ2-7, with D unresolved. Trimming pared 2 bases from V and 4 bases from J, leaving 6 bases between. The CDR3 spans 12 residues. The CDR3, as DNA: TGTGCCAGCAGTTTACGGCCTTACGAGCAGTACTTC. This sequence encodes CASSLRPYEQYF.

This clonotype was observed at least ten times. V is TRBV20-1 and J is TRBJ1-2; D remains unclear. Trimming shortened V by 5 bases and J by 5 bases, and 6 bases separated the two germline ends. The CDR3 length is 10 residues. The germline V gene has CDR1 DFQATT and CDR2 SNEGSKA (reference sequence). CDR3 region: CSAGIYGYTF. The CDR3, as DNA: TGCAGTGCTGGTATATATGGCTACACCTTC.

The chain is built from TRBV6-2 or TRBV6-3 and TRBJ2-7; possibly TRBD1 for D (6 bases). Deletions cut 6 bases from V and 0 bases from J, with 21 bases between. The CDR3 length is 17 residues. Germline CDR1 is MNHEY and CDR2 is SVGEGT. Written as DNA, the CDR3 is TGTGCCAGCAGGAACTTTGGGACACTTTCTTTCTCCTACGAGCAGTACTTC. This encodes CASRNFGTLSFSYEQYF.

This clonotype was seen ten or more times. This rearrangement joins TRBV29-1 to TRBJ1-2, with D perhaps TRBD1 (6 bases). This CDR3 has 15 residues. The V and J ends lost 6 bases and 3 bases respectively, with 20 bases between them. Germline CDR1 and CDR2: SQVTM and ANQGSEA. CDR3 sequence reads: CSVGRDPQGYYGYTF. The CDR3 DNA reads TGCAGCGTGGGTCGGGACCCTCAGGGGTACTATGGCTACACCTTC.

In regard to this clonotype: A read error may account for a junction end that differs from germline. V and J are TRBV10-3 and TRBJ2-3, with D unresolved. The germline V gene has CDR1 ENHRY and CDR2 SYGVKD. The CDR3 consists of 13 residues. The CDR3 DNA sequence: TGTGCCGTCAGAACCACCGAAGCAGATACGCAGTATTTT. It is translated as CAVRTTEADTQYF.

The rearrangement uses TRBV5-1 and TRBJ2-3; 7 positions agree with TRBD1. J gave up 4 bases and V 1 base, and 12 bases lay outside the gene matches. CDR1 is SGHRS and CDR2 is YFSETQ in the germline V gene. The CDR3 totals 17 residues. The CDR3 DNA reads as TGCGCCAGCAGCTTGCTCTCCGCCTCCAGGGGGTCAGATACGCAGTATTTT. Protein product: CASSLLSASRGSDTQYF.

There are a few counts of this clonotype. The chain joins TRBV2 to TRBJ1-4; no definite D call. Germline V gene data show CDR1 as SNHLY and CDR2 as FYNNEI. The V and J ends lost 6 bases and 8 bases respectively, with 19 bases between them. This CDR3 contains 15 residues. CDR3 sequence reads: CASSRQSEGGEKLFF. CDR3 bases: TGTGCCAGCAGCCGGCAATCAGAGGGAGGCGAAAAACTGTTTTTT.

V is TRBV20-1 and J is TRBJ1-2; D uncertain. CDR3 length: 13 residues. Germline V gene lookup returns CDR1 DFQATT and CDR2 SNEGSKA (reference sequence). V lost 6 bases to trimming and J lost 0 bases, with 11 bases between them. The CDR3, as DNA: TGCAGTGCAAGTCAGGTTGCTAACTATGGCTACACCTTC. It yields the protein CSASQVANYGYTF.

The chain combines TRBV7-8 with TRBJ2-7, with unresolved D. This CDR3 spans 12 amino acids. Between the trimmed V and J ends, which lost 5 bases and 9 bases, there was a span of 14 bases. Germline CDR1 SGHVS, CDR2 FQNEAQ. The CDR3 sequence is CASSPLLFGQYF. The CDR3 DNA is TGTGCCAGCAGCCCTCTCTTGTTCGGGCAGTACTTC.

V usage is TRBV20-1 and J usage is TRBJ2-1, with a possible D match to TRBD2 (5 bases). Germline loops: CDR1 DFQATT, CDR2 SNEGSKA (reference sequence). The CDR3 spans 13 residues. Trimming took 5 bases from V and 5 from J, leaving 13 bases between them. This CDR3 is CSARWTADNEQFF. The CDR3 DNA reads TGCAGTGCTCGTTGGACTGCCGACAATGAGCAGTTCTTC.

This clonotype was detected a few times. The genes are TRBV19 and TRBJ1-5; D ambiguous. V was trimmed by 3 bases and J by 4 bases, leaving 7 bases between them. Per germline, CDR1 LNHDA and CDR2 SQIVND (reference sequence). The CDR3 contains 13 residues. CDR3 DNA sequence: TGTGCCAGTAGTATTGGCGGAAATCAGCCCCAGCATTTT. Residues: CASSIGGNQPQHF.

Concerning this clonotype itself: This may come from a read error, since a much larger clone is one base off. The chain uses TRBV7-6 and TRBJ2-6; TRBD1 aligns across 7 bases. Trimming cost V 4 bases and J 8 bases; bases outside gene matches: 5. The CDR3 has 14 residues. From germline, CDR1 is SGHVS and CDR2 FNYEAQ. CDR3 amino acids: CASSSGRGTNVLTF. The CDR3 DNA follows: TGTGCCAGCAGCTCAGGCAGGGGGACCAACGTCCTGACTTTC.

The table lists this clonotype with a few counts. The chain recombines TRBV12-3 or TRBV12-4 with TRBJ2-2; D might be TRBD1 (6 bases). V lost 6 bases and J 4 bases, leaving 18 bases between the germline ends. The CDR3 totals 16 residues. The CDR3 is CASSSNRQAGTGELFF. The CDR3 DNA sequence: TGTGCCAGCAGCTCCAACAGACAGGCAGGCACCGGGGAGCTGTTTTTT.

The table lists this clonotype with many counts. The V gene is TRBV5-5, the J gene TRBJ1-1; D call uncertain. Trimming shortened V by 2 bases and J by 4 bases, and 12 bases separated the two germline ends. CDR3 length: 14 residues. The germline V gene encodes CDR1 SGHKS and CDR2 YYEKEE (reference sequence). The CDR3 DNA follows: TGTGCCAGCAGCTTCTCGGGAGGGAGCACTGAAGCTTTCTTT. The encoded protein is CASSFSGGSTEAFF.

The DNA of the CDR3 is TGTGCCAGCAGTTTCTCGGTACGAAAACCAGAAGATACGCAGTATTTT. Translated, it gives CASSFSVRKPEDTQYF. The genes are TRBV12-3 or TRBV12-4 and TRBJ2-3, with D hard to call. The V end was cut by 3 bases, the J end by 5 bases, with 18 bases between. The CDR3 runs to 16 residues.

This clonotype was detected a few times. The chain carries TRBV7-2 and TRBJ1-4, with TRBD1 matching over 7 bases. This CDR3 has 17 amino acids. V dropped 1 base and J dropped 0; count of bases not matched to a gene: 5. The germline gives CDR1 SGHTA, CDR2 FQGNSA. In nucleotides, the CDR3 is TGTGCCAGCAGCTTAGTGGGGACAGCTTCAACTAATGAAAAACTGTTTTTT. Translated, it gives CASSLVGTASTNEKLFF.

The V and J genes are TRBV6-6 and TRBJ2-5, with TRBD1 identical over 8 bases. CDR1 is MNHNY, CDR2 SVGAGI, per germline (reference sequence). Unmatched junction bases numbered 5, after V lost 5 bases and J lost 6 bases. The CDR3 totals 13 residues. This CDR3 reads CASSPDRGQTQYF. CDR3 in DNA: TGTGCCAGCAGTCCCGACAGGGGTCAGACCCAGTACTTC.

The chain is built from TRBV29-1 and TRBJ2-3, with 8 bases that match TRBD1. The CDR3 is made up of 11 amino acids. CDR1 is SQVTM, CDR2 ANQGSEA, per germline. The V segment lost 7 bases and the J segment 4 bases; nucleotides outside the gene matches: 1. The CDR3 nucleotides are TGCAGCGGGACAGGGCCAGATACGCAGTATTTT. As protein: CSGTGPDTQYF.

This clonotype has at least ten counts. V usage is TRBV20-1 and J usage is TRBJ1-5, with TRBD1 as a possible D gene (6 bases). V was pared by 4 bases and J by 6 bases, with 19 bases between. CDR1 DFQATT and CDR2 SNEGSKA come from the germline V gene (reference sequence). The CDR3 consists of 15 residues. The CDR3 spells CSAIKGGEAIQPQHF. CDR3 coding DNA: TGCAGTGCTATCAAGGGGGGGGAGGCCATTCAGCCCCAGCATTTT.

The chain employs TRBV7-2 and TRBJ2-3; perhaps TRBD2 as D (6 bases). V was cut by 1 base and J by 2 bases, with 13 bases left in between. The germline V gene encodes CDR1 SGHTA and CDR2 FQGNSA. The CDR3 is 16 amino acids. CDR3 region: CASSLVAEGYTDTQYF. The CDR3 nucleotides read TGTGCCAGCAGCTTAGTTGCGGAGGGTTACACAGATACGCAGTATTTT. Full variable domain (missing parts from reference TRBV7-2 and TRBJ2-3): GAGVSQSPSNKVTEKGKDVELRCDPISGHTALYWYRQSLGQGLEFLIYFQGNSAPDKSGLPSDRFSAERTGGSVSTLTIQRTQQEDSAVYLCASSLVAEGYTDTQYFGPGTRLTVL.

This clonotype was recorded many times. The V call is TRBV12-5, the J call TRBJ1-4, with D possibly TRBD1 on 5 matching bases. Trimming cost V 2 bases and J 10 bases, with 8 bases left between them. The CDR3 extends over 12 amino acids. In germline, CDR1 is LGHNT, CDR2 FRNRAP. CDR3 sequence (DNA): TGTGCTAGTGGTTTGTTGGGGGGAAAACTGTTTTTT. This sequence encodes CASGLLGGKLFF.